Below, 3 T cell receptor beta chains from the same sample are listed, as sequenced in a study of cytomegalovirus exposure and HLA in healthy donors. Vbeta (60) and Jbeta (13) primers were used in the PCR. Generated by immunoSEQ multiplex PCR, the TCRdb table keeps only in-frame clones and is missing some. Of roughly 170,000 clones in the sample, 82% are singletons; the top ten hold around 1.5%. Sequencing used PBMCs. These receptors were taken from a male donor in good health and CMV-seronegative.

V usage is TRBV7-2 and J usage is TRBJ2-5; the D gene is possibly TRBD2 (5 bases). CDR3 size: 14 residues. The V end lost 2 bases, the J end lost 4 bases, and 11 bases lay between the germline ends. Germline V gene sequence: CDR1 SGHTA, CDR2 FQGNSA. The CDR3 DNA is TGTGCCAGCAGCTTACGGGGTGGTGGAGAGACCCAGTACTTC. The encoded protein is CASSLRGGGETQYF.

The chain uses TRBV4-3 and TRBJ2-7, with 10 bases matching TRBD1. The CDR3 runs to 16 residues. Trimming removed 0 bases from V and 4 bases from J; junction bases left unmatched: 6. From germline, CDR1 is LGHNA and CDR2 YSLEER. CDR3 loop: CASSQDSRTGGYEQYF. CDR3 coding DNA: TGCGCCAGCAGCCAAGACTCGCGGACAGGGGGATACGAGCAGTACTTC.

V usage is TRBV27 and J usage is TRBJ2-4; D unclear. Germline V gives CDR1 MNHEY, CDR2 SMNVEV (reference sequence). Trimming cost V 7 bases and J 0 bases, with 16 bases left between them. CDR3 length equals 16 residues. The CDR3 DNA is TGTGCCAGCACGCCCCTAATAAGTATAGCCAAAAACATTCAGTACTTC. Protein product: CASTPLISIAKNIQYF.